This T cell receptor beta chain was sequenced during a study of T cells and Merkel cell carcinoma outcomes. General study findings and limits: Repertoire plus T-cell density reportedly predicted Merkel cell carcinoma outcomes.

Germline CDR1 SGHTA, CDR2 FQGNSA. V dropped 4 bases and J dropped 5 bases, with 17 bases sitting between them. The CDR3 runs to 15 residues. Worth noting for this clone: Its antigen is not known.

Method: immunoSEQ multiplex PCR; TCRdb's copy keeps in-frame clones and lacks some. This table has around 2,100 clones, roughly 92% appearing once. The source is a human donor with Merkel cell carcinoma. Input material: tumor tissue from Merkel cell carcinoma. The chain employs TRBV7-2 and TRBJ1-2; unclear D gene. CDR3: CASSSNRVGGYGYTF. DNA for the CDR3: TGTGCCAGCAGCTCCAATCGGGTTGGTGGATATGGCTACACCTTC.